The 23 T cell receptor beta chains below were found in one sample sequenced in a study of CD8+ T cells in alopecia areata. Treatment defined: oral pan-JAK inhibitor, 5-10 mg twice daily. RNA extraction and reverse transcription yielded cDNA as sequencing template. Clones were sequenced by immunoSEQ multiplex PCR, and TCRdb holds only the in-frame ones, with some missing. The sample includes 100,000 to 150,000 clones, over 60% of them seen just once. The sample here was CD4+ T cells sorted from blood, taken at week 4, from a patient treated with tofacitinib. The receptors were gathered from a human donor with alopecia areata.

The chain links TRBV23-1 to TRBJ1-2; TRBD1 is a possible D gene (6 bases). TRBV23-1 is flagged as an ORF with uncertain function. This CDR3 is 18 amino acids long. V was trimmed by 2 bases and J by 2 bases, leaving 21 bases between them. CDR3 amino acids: CASSQPQGISSGNYGYTF. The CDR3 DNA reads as TGCGCCAGCAGTCAACCTCAGGGGATCTCATCAGGGAACTATGGCTACACCTTC.

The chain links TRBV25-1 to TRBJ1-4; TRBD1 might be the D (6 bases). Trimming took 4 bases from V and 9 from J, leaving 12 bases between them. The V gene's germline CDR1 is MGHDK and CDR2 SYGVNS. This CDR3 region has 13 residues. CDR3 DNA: TGTGCCAGCAGTGGAACAGGGAGCCAAAAACTGTTTTTT. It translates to CASSGTGSQKLFF.

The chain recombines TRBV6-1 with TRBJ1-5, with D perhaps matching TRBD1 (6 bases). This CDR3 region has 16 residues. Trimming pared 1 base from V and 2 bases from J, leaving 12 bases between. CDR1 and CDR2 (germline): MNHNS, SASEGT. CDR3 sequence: CASSEVGAGGNQPQHF. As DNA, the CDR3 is TGTGCCAGCAGTGAAGTCGGGGCAGGGGGCAATCAGCCCCAGCATTTT.

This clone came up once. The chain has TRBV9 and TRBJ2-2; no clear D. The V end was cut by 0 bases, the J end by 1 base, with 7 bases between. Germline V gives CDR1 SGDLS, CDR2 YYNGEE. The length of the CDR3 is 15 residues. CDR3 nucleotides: TGTGCCAGCAGCGTAGGAGACTTGAACACCGGGGAGCTGTTTTTT. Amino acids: CASSVGDLNTGELFF.

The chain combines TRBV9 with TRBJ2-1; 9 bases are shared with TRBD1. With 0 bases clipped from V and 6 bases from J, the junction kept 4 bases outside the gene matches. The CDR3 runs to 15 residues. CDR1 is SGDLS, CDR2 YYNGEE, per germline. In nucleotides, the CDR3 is TGTGCCAGCAGCGTAGGGACAGGGGCGGGCAATGAGCAGTTCTTC. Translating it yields CASSVGTGAGNEQFF.

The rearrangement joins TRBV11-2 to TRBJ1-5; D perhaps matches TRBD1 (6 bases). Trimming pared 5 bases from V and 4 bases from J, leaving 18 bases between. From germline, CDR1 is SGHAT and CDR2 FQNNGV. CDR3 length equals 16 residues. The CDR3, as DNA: TGTGCCAGCAGCCCCTCGTTGGGGGGGCATAATCAGCCCCAGCATTTT. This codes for CASSPSLGGHNQPQHF.

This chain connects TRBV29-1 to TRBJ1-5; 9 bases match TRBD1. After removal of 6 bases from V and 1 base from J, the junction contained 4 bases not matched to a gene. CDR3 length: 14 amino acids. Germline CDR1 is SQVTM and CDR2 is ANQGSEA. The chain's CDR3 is CSVQQGASNQPQHF. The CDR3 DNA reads TGCAGCGTCCAACAGGGGGCAAGCAATCAGCCCCAGCATTTT.

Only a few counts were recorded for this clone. The CDR3 DNA reads TGTGCCAGCAGAAGACTCTACGAGCAGTACTTC. Protein sequence: CASRRLYEQYF. The chain employs TRBV28 and TRBJ2-7; D gene uncertain. CDR1 and CDR2 from the germline V gene are MDHEN and SYDVKM. The ends were cut back, 6 bases at V and 3 bases at J, with 6 bases in the middle. This CDR3 is 11 amino acids long. The whole variable domain, remainder taken from reference TRBV28 and TRBJ2-7, is DVKVTQSSRYLVKRTGEKVFLECVQDMDHENMFWYRQDPGLGLRLIYFSYDVKMKEKGDIPEGYSVSREKKERFSLILESASTNQTSMYLCASRRLYEQYFGPGTRLTVT.

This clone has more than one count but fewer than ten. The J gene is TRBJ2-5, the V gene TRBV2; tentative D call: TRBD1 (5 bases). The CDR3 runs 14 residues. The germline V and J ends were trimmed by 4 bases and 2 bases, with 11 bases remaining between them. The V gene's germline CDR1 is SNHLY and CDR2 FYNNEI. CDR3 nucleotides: TGTGCCAGCAGTGGTTCCCAGGGTCAAGAGACCCAGTACTTC. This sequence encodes CASSGSQGQETQYF.

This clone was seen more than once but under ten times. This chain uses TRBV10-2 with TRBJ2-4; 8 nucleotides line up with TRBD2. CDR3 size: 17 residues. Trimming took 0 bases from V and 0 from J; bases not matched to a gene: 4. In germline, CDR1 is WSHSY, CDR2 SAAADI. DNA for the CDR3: TGCGCCAGCAGTGAGTCTGGCGGGGGGCTAGCCAAAAACATTCAGTACTTC. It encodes CASSESGGGLAKNIQYF.

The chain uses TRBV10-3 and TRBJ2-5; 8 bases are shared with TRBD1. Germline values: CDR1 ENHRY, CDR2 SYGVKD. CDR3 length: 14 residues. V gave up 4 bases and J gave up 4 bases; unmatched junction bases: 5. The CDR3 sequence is CAISADRGGETQYF. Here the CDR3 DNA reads TGTGCCATCAGTGCAGACAGGGGCGGAGAGACCCAGTACTTC.

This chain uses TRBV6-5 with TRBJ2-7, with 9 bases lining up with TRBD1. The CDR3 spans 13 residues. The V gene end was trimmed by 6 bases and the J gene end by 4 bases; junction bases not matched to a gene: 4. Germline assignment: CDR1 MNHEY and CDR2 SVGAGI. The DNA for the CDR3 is TGTGCCAGCAGCAGACAGGGGGTATACGAGCAGTACTTC. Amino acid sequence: CASSRQGVYEQYF.

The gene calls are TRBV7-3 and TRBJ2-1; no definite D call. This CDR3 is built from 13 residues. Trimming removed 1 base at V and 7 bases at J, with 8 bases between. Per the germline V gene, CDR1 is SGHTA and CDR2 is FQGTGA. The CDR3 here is CASSLISGNEQFF. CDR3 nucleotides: TGTGCCAGCAGCTTAATATCCGGGAATGAGCAGTTCTTC.

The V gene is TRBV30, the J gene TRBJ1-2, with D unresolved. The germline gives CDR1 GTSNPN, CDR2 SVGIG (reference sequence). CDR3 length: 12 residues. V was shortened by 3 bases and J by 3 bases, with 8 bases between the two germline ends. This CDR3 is CAWRARDYGYTF. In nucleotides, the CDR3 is TGTGCCTGGAGGGCCCGGGACTATGGCTACACCTTC.

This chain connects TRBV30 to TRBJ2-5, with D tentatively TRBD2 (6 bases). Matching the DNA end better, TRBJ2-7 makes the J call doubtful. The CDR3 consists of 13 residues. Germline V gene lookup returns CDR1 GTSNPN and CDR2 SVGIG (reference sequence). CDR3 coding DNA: TGTGCCTGGAGTAATAGGGTTAGCGGCGAGCAGTACTTC. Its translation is CAWSNRVSGEQYF.

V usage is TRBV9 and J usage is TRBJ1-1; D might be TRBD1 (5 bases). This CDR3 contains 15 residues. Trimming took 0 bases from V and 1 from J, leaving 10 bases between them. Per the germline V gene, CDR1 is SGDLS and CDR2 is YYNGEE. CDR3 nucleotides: TGTGCCAGCAGCGTAGACGCAGGGCGGAACACTGAAGCTTTCTTT. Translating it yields CASSVDAGRNTEAFF.

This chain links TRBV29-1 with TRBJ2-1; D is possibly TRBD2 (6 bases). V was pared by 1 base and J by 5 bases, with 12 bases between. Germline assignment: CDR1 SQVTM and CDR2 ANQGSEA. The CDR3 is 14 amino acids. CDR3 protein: CSVEGTRLDNEQFF. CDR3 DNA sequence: TGCAGCGTTGAAGGTACGAGACTAGACAATGAGCAGTTCTTC.

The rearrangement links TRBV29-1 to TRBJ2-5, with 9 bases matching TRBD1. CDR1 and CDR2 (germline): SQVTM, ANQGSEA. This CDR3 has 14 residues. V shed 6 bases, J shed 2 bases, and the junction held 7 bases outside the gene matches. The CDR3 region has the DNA TGCAGCGTCGGCGTGGGGACAGGGCAAGAGACCCAGTACTTC. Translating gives CSVGVGTGQETQYF. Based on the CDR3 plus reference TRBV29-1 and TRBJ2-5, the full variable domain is SAVISQKPSRDICQRGTSLTIQCQVDSQVTMMFWYRQQPGQSLTLIATANQGSEATYESGFVIDKFPISRPNLTFSTLTVSNMSPEDSSIYLCSVGVGTGQETQYFGPGTRLLVL.

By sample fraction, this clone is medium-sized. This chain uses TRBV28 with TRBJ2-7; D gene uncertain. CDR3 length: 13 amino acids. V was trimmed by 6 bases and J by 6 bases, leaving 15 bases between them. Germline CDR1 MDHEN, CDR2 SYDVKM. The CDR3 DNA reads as TGTGCCAGCAGATCCCCGCTATCGGGCGAGCAGTACTTC. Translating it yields CASRSPLSGEQYF.

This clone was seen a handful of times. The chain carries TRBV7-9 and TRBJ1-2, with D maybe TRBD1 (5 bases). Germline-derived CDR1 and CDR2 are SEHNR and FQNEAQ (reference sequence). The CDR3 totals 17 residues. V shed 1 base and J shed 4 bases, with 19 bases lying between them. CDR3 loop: CASSLVAGRSSGYGYTF. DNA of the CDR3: TGTGCCAGCAGCTTAGTTGCAGGGCGTTCCTCCGGCTATGGCTACACCTTC.

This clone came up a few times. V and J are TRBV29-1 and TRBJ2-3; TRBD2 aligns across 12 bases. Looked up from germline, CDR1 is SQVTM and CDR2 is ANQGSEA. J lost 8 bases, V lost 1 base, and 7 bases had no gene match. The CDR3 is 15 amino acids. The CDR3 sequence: CSVEGLAGGPGTQYF. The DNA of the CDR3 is TGCAGCGTTGAAGGGCTAGCGGGGGGGCCCGGTACGCAGTATTTT.

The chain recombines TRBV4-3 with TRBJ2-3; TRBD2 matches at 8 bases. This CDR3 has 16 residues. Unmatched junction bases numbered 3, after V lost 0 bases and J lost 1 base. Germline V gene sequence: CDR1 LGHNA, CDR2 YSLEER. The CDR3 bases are TGCGCCAGCAGCCAAGATCCGGGAGGGGGCACAGATACGCAGTATTTT. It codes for CASSQDPGGGTDTQYF.

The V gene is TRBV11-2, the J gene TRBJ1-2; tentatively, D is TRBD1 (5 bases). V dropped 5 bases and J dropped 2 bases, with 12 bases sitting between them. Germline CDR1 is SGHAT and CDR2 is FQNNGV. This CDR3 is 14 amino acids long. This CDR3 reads CASSPGSGNYGYTF. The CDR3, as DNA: TGTGCCAGCAGCCCCGGGTCAGGGAACTATGGCTACACCTTC.